The rows below give T cell receptor beta chains drawn from one sample of a study of T-cell memory formation after mild COVID-19. Using its own MiXCR run on the 5' RACE reads, TCRdb lists one record per CDR3 protein. Of 25,000 to 35,000 distinct CDR3 sequences listed, about 21% are singletons. The sample taken for sequencing was PBMCs or a T cell subset sorted from them (not recorded which). The receptors originated from an adult who had mild COVID-19 (a few samples of this study predate the infection). Cell type and time point are not known. Each CDR3 is given with its conserved first and last residue. Fields, in order: clone size, J gene, CDR3 length, V gene, D gene, CDR3 DNA, CDR3 protein. The D gene is left open where the match is weak. Some rows mark clone size as missing; the rest say once, few, many or name a class of expanded clone.

many	TRBJ2-1	11	TRBV3-1	.	TGTGCCACCCGAGGGACAAAAAGGATGTTCTTC	CATRGTKRMFF
many	TRBJ2-2	16	TRBV7-2	.	TGTGCCAGCACCCCTCAGGGGGGGAGTAGGGCCGGGGAGCTGTTTTTT	CASTPQGGSRAGELFF
many	TRBJ2-1	15	TRBV4-2	.	TGTGCCAGCAGCCAAGATAAGAACTCCTACAATGAGCAGTTCTTC	CASSQDKNSYNEQFF
many	TRBJ2-1	13	TRBV24-1	.	TGTGCCACCAGTAGGCCTACAGGGACTGAGCAGTTCTTC	CATSRPTGTEQFF
few	TRBJ1-2	15	TRBV4-2	.	TGTGCCAGCAGCCCCCGACAGATGGGGACGGGTGGCTACACCTTC	CASSPRQMGTGGYTF
.	TRBJ1-6	15	TRBV20-1	.	TGCAGTGCAACACTGAAGGGGATTTCCAATTCACCCCTCCACTTT	CSATLKGISNSPLHF
medium-sized	TRBJ2-1	16	TRBV7-9	.	TGTGCCAGCACCCAAGCGGACACCAGGACCTACAATGAGCAGTTCTTC	CASTQADTRTYNEQFF
.	TRBJ2-7	14	TRBV4-2	.	TGTGCCAGCAGCCAAGGTCCCGGGTTCGACGAGCAGTACTTC	CASSQGPGFDEQYF
many	TRBJ1-1	13	TRBV5-1	.	TGCGCCAGCAGCTTCGGGATTGGGACTGAAGCTTTCTTT	CASSFGIGTEAFF
.	TRBJ2-1	15	TRBV7-9	.	TGTGCCAGCAGCTGGGATATCGGTACTCACAATGAGCAGTTCTTC	CASSWDIGTHNEQFF
many	TRBJ2-7	15	TRBV5-1	TRBD2	TGCGCCAGCAGCTCGCTATCGATAGCGGGAGACGAGCAGTACTTC	CASSSLSIAGDEQYF
many	TRBJ1-5	15	TRBV6-2/TRBV6-3	TRBD1	TGTGCCAGCAGCCCCAGGACAGGGATAAATCAGCCCCAGCATTTT	CASSPRTGINQPQHF
many	TRBJ1-2	13	TRBV3-1	.	TGTGCCAGCAGCCCGCCATATTGGGATGGCTACACCTTC	CASSPPYWDGYTF
many	TRBJ1-1	14	TRBV12-3/TRBV12-4	TRBD1	TGTGCCAGCAGTTTTGACAGGGGGAACACTGAAGCTTTCTTT	CASSFDRGNTEAFF
many	TRBJ2-2	13	TRBV12-3/TRBV12-4	TRBD1	TGTGCCAGCAGTCCTCGGACAGGGAGGTTGCTGTTTTTT	CASSPRTGRLLFF
.	TRBJ2-1	16	TRBV7-6	TRBD2	TGTGCCAGCAGCCCAACGGGACTAGCGGCTGACAATGAGCAGTTCTTC	CASSPTGLAADNEQFF
.	TRBJ2-3	13	TRBV5-5	.	TGTGCCAGCAGCTTGCAATTCGGGGATACGCAGTATTTT	CASSLQFGDTQYF
.	TRBJ1-4	14	TRBV7-8	TRBD1	TGTGCCAGCACCCCGGGACAGGTTAATGAAAAACTGTTTTTT	CASTPGQVNEKLFF
many	TRBJ2-1	15	TRBV7-9	TRBD2	TGTGCCAGCAGCGCCGGACTAGCCGCCTTGCATGAGCAGTTCTTC	CASSAGLAALHEQFF
many	TRBJ1-5	16	TRBV7-2	TRBD1	TGTGCCAGCAGCTACTGGGACAGGTTAACAAATCAGCCCCAGCATTTT	CASSYWDRLTNQPQHF
many	TRBJ2-2	15	TRBV5-1	.	TGCGCCAGCAGACTTAGCGCTACGAACACCGGGGAGCTGTTTTTT	CASRLSATNTGELFF
.	TRBJ2-2	16	TRBV12-3/TRBV12-4	TRBD1	TGTGCCAGAAGTTTTAGGGTAGAGGGGGCCCCCGGGGAGCTGTTTTTT	CARSFRVEGAPGELFF
many	TRBJ2-5	14	TRBV7-3	.	TGTGCCAGCAGCTTACGTAGAGGGCAAGAGACCCAGTACTTC	CASSLRRGQETQYF
few	TRBJ1-5	13	TRBV19	.	TGTGCCAGTAGTATGGAGGGGTTTCAGCCCCAGCATTTT	CASSMEGFQPQHF
.	TRBJ2-7	15	TRBV27	.	TGTGCCAGCAGTTTATATAGATCCCTTCCCTACGAGCAGTACTTC	CASSLYRSLPYEQYF
.	TRBJ1-1	15	TRBV30	TRBD1	TGTGCCTGGGGTGCCGGGACAGGGGTGTTCACTGAAGCTTTCTTT	CAWGAGTGVFTEAFF
many	TRBJ2-2	15	TRBV9	.	TGTGCCAGCAGCGTAGTAGCAAGGAACACCGGGGAGCTGTTTTTT	CASSVVARNTGELFF
many	TRBJ2-1	17	TRBV5-1	TRBD2	TGCGCCAGCAGCTTTTTAGGACTAGCGGGAGGACACAATGAGCAGTTCTTC	CASSFLGLAGGHNEQFF
many	TRBJ1-2	13	TRBV12-3/TRBV12-4	.	TGTGCCAGCAGTTTAGACAGGCAGTATGGCTACACCTTC	CASSLDRQYGYTF
many	TRBJ2-1	16	TRBV24-1	TRBD1	TGTGCCACCAGTGACCCCGTCGGACAGGGAAGGCATGAGCAGTTCTTC	CATSDPVGQGRHEQFF
many	TRBJ2-7	14	TRBV19	TRBD2	TGTGCCAGTAGTATAGTTGGCGGGAGCGAAGAGCAGTACTTC	CASSIVGGSEEQYF
many	TRBJ2-1	15	TRBV7-3	.	TGTGCCAGCAGCTTAGCTGGGACTTTGGGGGATGAGCAGTTCTTC	CASSLAGTLGDEQFF
many	TRBJ2-1	15	TRBV5-1	TRBD2	TGCGCCAGCAGCAGTAGCGGGATAGCATTAAATGAGCAGTTCTTC	CASSSSGIALNEQFF
many	TRBJ2-7	13	TRBV12-3/TRBV12-4	TRBD1	TGTGCCAGCAGTATGGGGACAGTATACGAGCAGTACTTC	CASSMGTVYEQYF
many	TRBJ1-3	15	TRBV12-3/TRBV12-4	.	TGTGCCAGCAGTCCCACGACGGTCTCTGGAAACACCATATATTTT	CASSPTTVSGNTIYF
many	TRBJ2-2	15	TRBV5-1	.	TGCGCCAGCAGCTTGGGGGCCAGGACCACCGGGGAGCTGTTTTTT	CASSLGARTTGELFF
once	TRBJ2-1	17	TRBV7-9	.	TGTGCCAGCAGCTTAATGGGGGGCGCGATTTTCGGCAATGAGCAGTTCTTC	CASSLMGGAIFGNEQFF
.	TRBJ2-2	15	TRBV7-2	.	TGTGCCAGCAACCACCTGGAGGGGGGAGCCGGGGAGCTGTTTTTT	CASNHLEGGAGELFF
medium-sized	TRBJ2-1	12	TRBV7-8	.	TGTGCCAGCAGCTCTAGGGGGAATGAGCAGTTCTTC	CASSSRGNEQFF
medium-sized	TRBJ2-1	15	TRBV7-7	TRBD1	TGTGCTAGCAGCCCCGGGACAGGGACCTACAATGAGCAGTTCTTC	CASSPGTGTYNEQFF
many	TRBJ2-3	15	TRBV6-6	.	TGTGCCAGCAGACTACAAGGATCTAGCACAGATACGCAGTATTTT	CASRLQGSSTDTQYF
.	TRBJ2-1	15	TRBV27	.	TGTGCCAGCAGTATCTGGGGAGTACAGTACAATGAGCAGTTCTTC	CASSIWGVQYNEQFF